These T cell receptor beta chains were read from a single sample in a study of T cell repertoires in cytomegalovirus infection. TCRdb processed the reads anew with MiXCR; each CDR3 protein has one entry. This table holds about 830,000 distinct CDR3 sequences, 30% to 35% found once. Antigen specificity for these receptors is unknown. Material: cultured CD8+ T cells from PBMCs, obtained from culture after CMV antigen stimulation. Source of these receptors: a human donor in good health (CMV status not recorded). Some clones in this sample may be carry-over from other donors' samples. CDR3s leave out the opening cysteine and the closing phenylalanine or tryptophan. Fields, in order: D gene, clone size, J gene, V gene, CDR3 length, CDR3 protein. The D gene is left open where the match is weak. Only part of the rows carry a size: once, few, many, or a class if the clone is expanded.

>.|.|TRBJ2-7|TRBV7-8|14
ASSLATGHTSYEQY
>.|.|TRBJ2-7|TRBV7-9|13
ASSSNQDWRYEQY
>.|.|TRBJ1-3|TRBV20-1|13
SARDPQGSGNTIY
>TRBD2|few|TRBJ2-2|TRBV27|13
ASSHPGGHTGELF
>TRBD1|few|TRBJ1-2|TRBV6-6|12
ASEQGEFGYGYT
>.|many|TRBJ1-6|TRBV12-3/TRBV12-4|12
ASSFPRRGSPLH
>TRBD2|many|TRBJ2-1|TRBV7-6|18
ASSLIRTSGGQSSYNEQF
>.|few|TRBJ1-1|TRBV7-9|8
ASSEGEAF
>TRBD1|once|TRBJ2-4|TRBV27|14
ASSFLPGTEINIQY
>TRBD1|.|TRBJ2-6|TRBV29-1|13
SSLTGTSGANVLT
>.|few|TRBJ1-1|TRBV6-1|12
ASSEAMGVTEAF
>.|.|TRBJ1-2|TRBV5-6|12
ASSFRRIPYGYT
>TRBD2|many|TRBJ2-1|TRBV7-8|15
ASSLASPSGVKGEQF
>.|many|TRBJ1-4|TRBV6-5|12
ASAPPGAFEKLF
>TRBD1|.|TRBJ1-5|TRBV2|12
ASSGGRGYQPQH
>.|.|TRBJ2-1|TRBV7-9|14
ASSLDWQGQVNEQF
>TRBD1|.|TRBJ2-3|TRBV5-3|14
ASSPQWDSSTDTQY
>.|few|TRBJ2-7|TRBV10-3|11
AISDSRWSEQY
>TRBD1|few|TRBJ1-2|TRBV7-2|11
ASSWDRAYGYT
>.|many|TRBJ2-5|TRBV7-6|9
ASSLSETQY
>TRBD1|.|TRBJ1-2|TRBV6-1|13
ASSEFGDSFYGYT
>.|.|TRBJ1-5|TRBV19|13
ASISKRGRNQPQH
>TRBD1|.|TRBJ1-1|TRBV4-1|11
ASRGDRGEEAF
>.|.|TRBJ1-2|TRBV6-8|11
ASSYGGLDGYT
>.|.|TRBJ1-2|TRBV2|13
ASQQIDSANYGYT
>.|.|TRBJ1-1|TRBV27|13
ATLGYGGSGTEAF
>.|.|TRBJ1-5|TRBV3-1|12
ASSRTNSNQPQH
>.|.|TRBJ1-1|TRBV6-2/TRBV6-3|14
ASSYSIRGSGPEAF
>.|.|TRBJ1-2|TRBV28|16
ASSLWGTRGIEVDGYT
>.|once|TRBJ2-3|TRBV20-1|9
SAGTSDTQY
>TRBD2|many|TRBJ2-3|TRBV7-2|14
ASSLVGLAGVDTQY
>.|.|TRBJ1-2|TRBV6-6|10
ARAAANYGYT
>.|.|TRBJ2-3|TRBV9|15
ASSVAPKGEGTDTQY
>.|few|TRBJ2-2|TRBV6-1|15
ASSEAQVGWRPGELF
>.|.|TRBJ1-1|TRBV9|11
ASSNDRPTEAF
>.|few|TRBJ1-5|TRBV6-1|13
ASSDSDYSNQPQH
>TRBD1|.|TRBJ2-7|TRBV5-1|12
ASSSWTGSYEQY
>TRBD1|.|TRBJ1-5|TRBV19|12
AVTQGARGQPQH
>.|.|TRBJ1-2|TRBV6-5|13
ASSYGQGSNYGYT
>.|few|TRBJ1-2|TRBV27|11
ASKKEEDYGYT
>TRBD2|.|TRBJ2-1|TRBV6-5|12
ASRHRGDHNEQF
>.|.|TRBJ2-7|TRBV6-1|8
ASRSYEQY
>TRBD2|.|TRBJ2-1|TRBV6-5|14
ASSYWGGGSYNEQF
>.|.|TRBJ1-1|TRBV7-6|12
ASSPNQGNTEAF
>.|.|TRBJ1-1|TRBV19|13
ASSSGRGMGTEAF
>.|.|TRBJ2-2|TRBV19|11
ASSLGNLGGLF
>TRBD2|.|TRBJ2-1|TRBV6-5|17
ASSIYGELAGGPVGEQF
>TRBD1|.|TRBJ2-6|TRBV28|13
ASSSQGTGANVLT
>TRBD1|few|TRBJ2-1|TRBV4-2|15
ASSQVTGTGFVNEQF
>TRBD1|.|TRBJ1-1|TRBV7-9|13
ASSLAGTGQGEAF
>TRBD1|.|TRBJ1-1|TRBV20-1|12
SARPGQENTEAF
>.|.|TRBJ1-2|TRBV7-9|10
ASSFDLEGYT
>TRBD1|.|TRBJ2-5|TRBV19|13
ASSIVSGGLETQY
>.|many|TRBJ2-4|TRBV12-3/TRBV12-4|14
ASSFPSGLAKNIQY
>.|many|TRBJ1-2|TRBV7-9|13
ASSLDAAAGYGYT
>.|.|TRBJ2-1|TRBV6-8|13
ASGKGSGGGLGQF
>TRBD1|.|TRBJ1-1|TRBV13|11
ASSPGQGGEAF
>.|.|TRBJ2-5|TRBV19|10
ASSPDEETQY
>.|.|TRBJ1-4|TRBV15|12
ATSRGTVNEKLF